This entry is about one TCR beta chain. Its specificity is not known. The data were produced by immunoSEQ multiplex PCR, yet TCRdb's version contains in-frame clones alone and is incomplete. This sample has approximately 110,000 clones; around 89% occur once, and the top ten carry about 8.6%. Germline V CDR1 and CDR2: WNHNN, SYGVQD (reference sequence). The CDR3 spans 13 residues. V lost 2 bases and J lost 4, with 9 bases in between. The data are from a study of identifying expanded T cells in peripheral blood. Study-level points and caveats: Variance in clone template counts between two-week samples significantly increased with total template count across all healthy donors. Differentially abundant clones: around 1.1 between replicates, around 17 at around 14 days, 19 at four.

Healthy donors had no documented immune events, such as infections, while sampled. Source material: blood. This TCR was recovered from a person aged 18 to 69 in good health. The V gene is TRBV10-1, the J gene TRBJ2-7; D possibly corresponds to TRBD2 (5 bases). The CDR3 DNA sequence: TGCGCCAGCAGTGAGGAGGGCCGTTACGAGCAGTACTTC. Translation: CASSEEGRYEQYF.